The 30 T cell receptor beta chains presented below share a single source sample, sequenced in a study of blood T cell repertoires in COVID-19. TCRdb keeps only in-frame clones here, not all; method: immunoSEQ multiplex PCR. The data hold 250,000 to 350,000 clones, with 87% observed a single time. The sequencing sample was made of peripheral blood. These receptors were taken from a woman between 45 and 65 years old who had recovered from COVID-19.

The chain links TRBV9 to TRBJ2-7; 14 nucleotides align to TRBD2. The germline V gene has CDR1 SGDLS and CDR2 YYNGEE. Unmatched junction bases numbered 8, after V lost 0 bases and J lost 6 bases. CDR3 length equals 17 residues. The CDR3 bases are TGTGCCAGCAGCGTAGCCCAAGGGACTAGCGGGAGAAGCGAGCAGTACTTC. Its translation is CASSVAQGTSGRSEQYF.

The chain carries TRBV5-1 and TRBJ2-2; D is ambiguous. Germline V lookup: CDR1 SGHRS, CDR2 YFSETQ. CDR3 length equals 13 residues. V was pared by 4 bases and J by 3 bases, with 7 bases between. In DNA, the CDR3 is TGCGCCAGCAGCGGTGACTACACCGGGGAGCTGTTTTTT. Its protein is CASSGDYTGELFF.

The V call is TRBV4-3, the J call TRBJ2-1; 8 positions match TRBD2. The CDR3 spans 15 residues. Germline lookup yields CDR1 LGHNA and CDR2 YSLEER. The ends lost 0 bases at V and 7 bases at J; junction bases unmatched: 5. As DNA, the CDR3 is TGCGCCAGCAGCCAAGATCGGACTAGCAGAAATGAGCAGTTCTTC. Its protein product is CASSQDRTSRNEQFF.

The CDR3 region is CASSHRQNTEAFF. The DNA for the CDR3 is TGCGCCAGCAGCCACCGACAGAACACTGAAGCTTTCTTT. The chain is built from TRBV4-1 and TRBJ1-1; no clear D. Germline assignment: CDR1 MGHRA and CDR2 YSYEKL. The CDR3 totals 13 residues. V lost 3 bases and J lost 1, with 6 bases in between.

This sequence joins TRBV13 and TRBJ2-4; D perhaps matches TRBD2 (7 bases). This CDR3 has 14 residues. The germline V and J ends were trimmed by 5 bases and 8 bases, with 16 bases remaining between them. In germline, CDR1 is PRHDT, CDR2 FYEKMQ (reference sequence). The chain's CDR3 is CASSTPEGGDIQYF. CDR3 bases: TGTGCCAGCAGCACCCCGGAAGGGGGGGACATTCAGTACTTC. Variable domain in full (rest from reference TRBV13 and TRBJ2-4): AAGVIQSPRHLIKEKRETATLKCYPIPRHDTVYWYQQGPGQDPQFLISFYEKMQSDKGSIPDRFSAQQFSDYHSELNMSSLELGDSALYFCASSTPEGGDIQYFGAGTRLSVL.

The CDR3 coding sequence is TGTGCCAGCAGCTTTAGCGCAATAAACACTGAAGCTTTCTTT. Protein sequence: CASSFSAINTEAFF. The chain carries TRBV7-3 and TRBJ1-1; D gene unclear. The V and J ends lost 3 bases and 2 bases respectively, with 10 bases between them. This CDR3 is 14 amino acids long. The germline V gene has CDR1 SGHTA and CDR2 FQGTGA.

The table lists this clone with a few counts. The J gene is TRBJ2-7, the V gene TRBV28; 8 nucleotides match TRBD1. The CDR3 covers 14 residues. The J segment lost 6 bases and the V segment lost 10 bases, leaving 14 bases of the junction unmatched. The germline V gene has CDR1 MDHEN and CDR2 SYDVKM. CDR3 sequence: CATSDRVKLREQYF. As DNA, the CDR3 is TGTGCCACCTCGGACAGGGTAAAGTTGCGCGAGCAGTACTTC. Using reference TRBV28 and TRBJ2-7 for the parts outside the CDR3, the full variable domain is DVKVTQSSRYLVKRTGEKVFLECVQDMDHENMFWYRQDPGLGLRLIYFSYDVKMKEKGDIPEGYSVSREKKERFSLILESASTNQTSMYLCATSDRVKLREQYFGPGTRLTVT.

The chain carries TRBV11-2 and TRBJ2-3, with D uncertain. CDR3 length equals 13 residues. Trimming pared 4 bases from V and 4 bases from J, leaving 9 bases between. Germline V CDR1 and CDR2: SGHAT, FQNNGV. The CDR3: CASSSSGPDTQYF. CDR3 sequence (DNA): TGTGCCAGCAGCTCCTCTGGGCCAGATACGCAGTATTTT.

This chain uses TRBV21-1 with TRBJ2-7; the table's D gene call, TRBD1, was not cross checked with the DNA. TRBV21-1 constitutes a pseudogene. The CDR3 runs 12 residues. CDR3 DNA: TGTGCCAGCCCGAGGACAGCTTACGAGCAGTACTTC. Translating gives CASPRTAYEQYF.

The chain uses TRBV29-1 and TRBJ2-1; D ambiguous. Germline loops: CDR1 SQVTM, CDR2 ANQGSEA. This CDR3 comprises 16 residues. Trimming stripped 0 bases from V and 2 bases from J, with 14 bases between. CDR3 DNA: TGCAGCGTTGAAGATCGAGGCTTGAGCACCTACAATGAGCAGTTCTTC. Protein: CSVEDRGLSTYNEQFF.

This clone showed up just once. The chain recombines TRBV28 with TRBJ1-1, with D unclear. The germline V and J ends were trimmed by 3 bases and 6 bases, with 14 bases remaining between them. Germline V gives CDR1 MDHEN, CDR2 SYDVKM. This CDR3 spans 14 amino acids. The CDR3 nucleotides are TGTGCCAGCAGTTTCGGTTCTACTGGGCCTGAAGCTTTCTTT. Encoded protein: CASSFGSTGPEAFF.

This chain links TRBV19 with TRBJ1-1; 9 bases align to TRBD1. Germline CDR1 LNHDA, CDR2 SQIVND (reference sequence). The CDR3 has 13 amino acids. V lost 9 bases to trimming and J lost 1 base; unmatched junction nucleotides: 3. CDR3 DNA: TGTGCCAGCAACAGGGGGCCGAACACTGAAGCTTTCTTT. It yields the protein CASNRGPNTEAFF.

This clone was observed a handful of times. The genes are TRBV7-2 and TRBJ1-1; the match to TRBD1 covers 7 bases. With 4 bases clipped from V and 1 base from J, the junction kept 6 bases outside the gene matches. The CDR3 extends over 15 amino acids. Germline CDR1 reads SGHTA; CDR2 reads FQGNSA. The DNA for the CDR3 is TGTGCCAGCAGCTCACAGGGGCTAGGGAACACTGAAGCTTTCTTT. This translates into CASSSQGLGNTEAFF.

This sequence joins TRBV12-3 or TRBV12-4 and TRBJ1-1; D is unresolved. This CDR3 has 13 amino acids. Trimming left V 4 bases short and J 1 base short, with 7 bases between. For the CDR3, the DNA is TGTGCCAGCAGTTGGGCTGCGAACACTGAAGCTTTCTTT. It encodes CASSWAANTEAFF.

The J gene is TRBJ2-4, the V gene TRBV7-2; a possible D gene is TRBD2 (5 bases). Germline CDR1 is SGHTA and CDR2 is FQGNSA. V was cut by 5 bases and J by 6 bases, with 17 bases left in between. CDR3 length: 15 amino acids. The DNA of the CDR3 is TGTGCCAGCAGCGCCGCCGGGGTCTGGGGAAACATTCAGTACTTC. It specifies CASSAAGVWGNIQYF.

The chain couples TRBV12-3 or TRBV12-4 to TRBJ1-2, with D perhaps TRBD1 (6 bases). CDR3 length: 13 residues. The V end was cut by 7 bases, the J end by 2 bases, with 11 bases between. DNA for the CDR3: TGTGCCAGCAACCTTAGGGGGAACTATGGCTACACCTTC. Its translation is CASNLRGNYGYTF.

This chain joins TRBV11-2 and TRBJ2-3; the match to TRBD2 covers 7 bases. The trim removed 5 bases at V and 2 bases at J, leaving 10 bases unmatched. From germline, CDR1 is SGHAT and CDR2 FQNNGV. This CDR3 region has 16 residues. The CDR3 bases are TGTGCCAGCAGCCGGACTAGGGATCAATTCACAGATACGCAGTATTTT. Protein: CASSRTRDQFTDTQYF.

The chain links TRBV5-1 to TRBJ2-2, with D perhaps matching TRBD1 (6 bases). Trimming cost V 4 bases and J 7 bases, with 26 bases left between them. Germline V gives CDR1 SGHRS, CDR2 YFSETQ. This CDR3 has 18 residues. The CDR3 bases are TGCGCCAGCAGCCCTTCTGTAGGACAGCTGAAGATCGGCGGGGAGCTGTTTTTT. This sequence encodes CASSPSVGQLKIGGELFF.

The chain has TRBV5-4 and TRBJ2-4; the D gene is possibly TRBD1 (5 bases). CDR3 length: 16 residues. V gave up 0 bases and J gave up 0 bases, with 10 bases separating them. Germline assignment: CDR1 SGHNT and CDR2 YYREEE (reference sequence). CDR3 coding DNA: TGTGCCAGCAGCTTGGGGGGCTTCCCAGCCAAAAACATTCAGTACTTC. Its protein product is CASSLGGFPAKNIQYF.

The V gene is TRBV2, the J gene TRBJ1-3; D is unclear. V lost 4 bases and J lost 10, with 8 bases in between. Germline CDR1 reads SNHLY; CDR2 reads FYNNEI. CDR3 length: 11 residues. The CDR3 region is CASSGGGTIYF. Here the CDR3 DNA reads TGTGCCAGCAGTGGTGGAGGGACCATATATTTT.

This chain links TRBV11-3 with TRBJ2-7, with a tentative D call TRBD2 (6 bases). Germline V CDR1 and CDR2: SGHNT, YENEEA. V was clipped by 1 base and J by 3 bases, with 16 bases between them. The CDR3 loop spans 16 amino acids. The CDR3 DNA sequence: TGTGCCAGCAGCTTAGGGCGCGGGGATAAACGCTACGAGCAGTACTTC. It codes for CASSLGRGDKRYEQYF.

The gene calls are TRBV2 and TRBJ2-3, with TRBD1 as a possible D gene (6 bases). Germline values: CDR1 SNHLY, CDR2 FYNNEI. Trimming removed 5 bases from V and 0 bases from J, with 15 bases in between. This CDR3 comprises 16 residues. In DNA, the CDR3 is TGTGCCAGCAGTAAGGGGAACAGGGCGAGCACAGATACGCAGTATTTT. Its translation is CASSKGNRASTDTQYF.

The chain uses TRBV29-1 and TRBJ2-2, with TRBD1 identical over 11 bases. Trimming took 7 bases from V and 5 from J; bases not matched to a gene: 6. The CDR3 totals 14 residues. Germline V gives CDR1 SQVTM, CDR2 ANQGSEA. The DNA for the CDR3 is TGCAGCGCCCAGGGGACAGGGGGAACCGGGGAGCTGTTTTTT. Its protein is CSAQGTGGTGELFF.

The V call is TRBV28, the J call TRBJ1-2, with D possibly TRBD1 on 5 matching bases. Trimming removed 10 bases from V and 5 bases from J, with 20 bases in between. CDR1 MDHEN and CDR2 SYDVKM come from the germline V gene. CDR3 size: 14 residues. DNA of the CDR3: TGTGCCACCCAAGCCCCGGGGGGACCTTATGGCTACACCTTC. This sequence encodes CATQAPGGPYGYTF.

This clone was found once. The chain carries TRBV6-5 and TRBJ1-5, with 9 bases fitting TRBD1. Trimming removed 5 bases from V and 6 bases from J; junction bases left unmatched: 5. Germline V lookup: CDR1 MNHEY, CDR2 SVGAGI. The CDR3 totals 14 residues. CDR3 in amino acids: CASSTGQGSQPQHF. The CDR3 DNA reads as TGTGCCAGCAGTACGGGACAGGGAAGTCAGCCCCAGCATTTT.

The chain uses TRBV10-3 and TRBJ2-1; 11 nucleotides match TRBD2. CDR3 size: 15 residues. Per germline, CDR1 ENHRY and CDR2 SYGVKD. The junction had 7 bases not matched to a gene; V was cut back by 10 bases and J by 2 bases. The CDR3 DNA follows: TGTGCCACCCACCCTAGCGGGGGGACCTACAATGAGCAGTTCTTC. Its protein is CATHPSGGTYNEQFF.

The rearrangement uses TRBV11-2 and TRBJ2-3; D is uncertain. CDR3 length: 15 amino acids. Germline values: CDR1 SGHAT, CDR2 FQNNGV. The V gene lost 5 bases and the J gene lost 1 base, with 13 bases spanning the gap. This CDR3 is CASSGRGFRTDTQYF. CDR3 DNA sequence: TGTGCCAGCAGCGGTCGTGGCTTCCGCACAGATACGCAGTATTTT.

CDR3 residues: CASSLESGRTGNIQYF. The CDR3 DNA is TGTGCCAGCAGCTTAGAAAGCGGGAGAACGGGGAACATTCAGTACTTC. The chain employs TRBV7-2 and TRBJ2-4; 8 bases match TRBD2. After removal of 1 base from V and 7 bases from J, the junction contained 9 bases not matched to a gene. The CDR3 is 16 residues long. CDR1 and CDR2 from the germline V gene are SGHTA and FQGNSA.

This clone was detected once. This chain links TRBV29-1 with TRBJ2-7; tentatively, D is TRBD1 (5 bases). V lost 2 bases and J lost 2, with 10 bases in between. This CDR3 region has 13 residues. Germline lookup yields CDR1 SQVTM and CDR2 ANQGSEA. CDR3 residues: CSVEQDKTYEQYF. In DNA, the CDR3 is TGCAGCGTTGAACAGGACAAGACCTACGAGCAGTACTTC.

This clone was detected only once. The chain recombines TRBV2 with TRBJ2-7; D unresolved. With 3 bases removed from V and 4 bases from J, the gap between germline ends came to 7 bases. The CDR3 spans 12 residues. Germline V gene data show CDR1 as SNHLY and CDR2 as FYNNEI. Here the CDR3 DNA reads TGTGCCAGCAGTGAGTATCGTTACGAGCAGTACTTC. This sequence encodes CASSEYRYEQYF.